These T cell receptor beta chains were read from a single sample in a study of identical twins. TCRdb processed the 5' RACE reads anew with MiXCR; each CDR3 protein has one entry. The sample yields about 190,000 distinct CDR3 sequences, roughly 15% seen once. These data were also reused for a study on T cells expressing NK-cell markers.

Sequencing input: CD8+ T cells sorted from blood. The receptors derive from a woman aged 18-30 years in good health. Both conserved end residues are part of each CDR3. Each record gives: CDR3 length, V gene, J gene, clone size, D gene, CDR3 DNA, CDR3 protein. A D gene is named only where the DNA matches it firmly. Some rows mark clone size as missing; the rest say once, few, many or name a class of expanded clone.

>17|TRBV5-1|TRBJ2-3|-|-
TGCGCCAGCAGCTTGGTTAATCGATCACCCCACACAGATACGCAGTATTTT
CASSLVNRSPHTDTQYF
>11|TRBV7-9|TRBJ2-1|many|-
TGTGCCAGCAGTACCTCCAATGAGCAGTTCTTC
CASSTSNEQFF
>14|TRBV20-1|TRBJ2-3|few|TRBD2
TGCAGTGCGACCGGGACTAGCGGGGGTCATACGCAGTATTTT
CSATGTSGGHTQYF
>12|TRBV12-3/TRBV12-4|TRBJ2-2|-|-
TGTGCGCATCCGACCAACACCGGGGAGCTGTTTTTT
CAHPTNTGELFF
>14|TRBV4-1|TRBJ2-5|few|-
TGCGCCAGCAGCCAATCGGGCGCAAAAGAGACCCAGTACTTC
CASSQSGAKETQYF
>15|TRBV9|TRBJ1-1|-|-
TGTGCCAGCAGCGTAGGGAGTAGCCTGAACACTGAAGCTTTCTTT
CASSVGSSLNTEAFF
>14|TRBV6-5|TRBJ2-7|-|-
TGTGCCAGCAGTTACCCCGAAAACTCCTACGAGCAGTACTTC
CASSYPENSYEQYF
>15|TRBV20-1|TRBJ2-7|-|TRBD2
TGCAGTGCGCCACTAGCGGGAGGGACGATCTACGAGCAGTACTTC
CSAPLAGGTIYEQYF
>13|TRBV9|TRBJ2-7|few|-
TGTGCCAGCAGCCCCCCGAGCTCCTACGAGCAGTACTTC
CASSPPSSYEQYF
>14|TRBV14|TRBJ2-1|few|TRBD1
TGTGCCAGCAGCTACGGACAGGGGGACGATGAGCAGTTCTTC
CASSYGQGDDEQFF
>14|TRBV12-3/TRBV12-4|TRBJ2-3|-|-
TGTGCCAGCAGGGACCCCGACAGTACAGATACGCAGTATTTT
CASRDPDSTDTQYF
>15|TRBV27|TRBJ2-5|-|TRBD2
TGTGCCAGCAGCAGGACTAGCGGGACGGGGGAGACCCAGTACTTC
CASSRTSGTGETQYF
>16|TRBV3-1|TRBJ2-5|-|-
TGTGCCAGCAGCCACTTGGACATATCGTTGGGAGAGACCCAGTACTTC
CASSHLDISLGETQYF
>14|TRBV20-1|TRBJ2-7|-|TRBD2
TGCAGTGCTATCCGGGACTACCACTCCTACGAGCAGTACTTC
CSAIRDYHSYEQYF
>15|TRBV12-3/TRBV12-4|TRBJ2-1|few|TRBD2
TGTGCCAGCAATCATCTCGGACTAGCTCGCAATGAGCAGTTCTTC
CASNHLGLARNEQFF
>13|TRBV27|TRBJ1-1|-|-
TGTGCCAGCAGTTTATCTGAGCGTACTGAAGCTTTCTTT
CASSLSERTEAFF
>15|TRBV6-5|TRBJ2-7|few|-
TGTGCCAGCATTTCGACCGGGACGGTTTCCTACGAGCAGTACTTC
CASISTGTVSYEQYF
>15|TRBV5-1|TRBJ2-1|-|-
TGCGCCAGCAGCTTGGCCGATAGCGCGTACAATGAGCAGTTCTTC
CASSLADSAYNEQFF
>8|TRBV12-3/TRBV12-4|TRBJ1-1|many|-
TGTGCCAGCGGAGAAGCTTTCTTT
CASGEAFF
>12|TRBV29-1|TRBJ2-5|-|-
TGCAGCGTTGTTTCTCGGAGGGAGACCCAGTACTTC
CSVVSRRETQYF
>12|TRBV12-3/TRBV12-4|TRBJ2-3|few|-
TGTGCCAGCACCCCCGGCCCGGGTACGCAGTATTTT
CASTPGPGTQYF
>13|TRBV11-2|TRBJ2-2|-|TRBD2
TGTGCCAGCAGCGGCGGGAGTGCCGGGGAGCTGTTTTTT
CASSGGSAGELFF
>15|TRBV20-1|TRBJ1-5|few|-
TGCAGTGCTAGCCCTCCGACAGGCCTCAATCAGCCCCAGCATTTT
CSASPPTGLNQPQHF
>14|TRBV6-4|TRBJ1-6|many|-
TGTGCCAGCAGTGAGGGGGCCGATAATTCACCCCTCCACTTT
CASSEGADNSPLHF
>15|TRBV20-1|TRBJ2-1|-|-
TGCAGTGCTAGAATGTTCGGCCCCACCGACAATGAGCAGTTCTTC
CSARMFGPTDNEQFF